These 11 T cell receptor beta chains originate from one sample sequenced in a study of shared clonotypes between healthy human individuals. TCRdb's copy holds only in-frame clones and misses some; the assay was immunoSEQ multiplex PCR. The sample includes 2 million to 2.5 million clones, nearly 97% seen only once; the top ten take around 0.13%. The material sequenced was naive CD4+ T cells sorted from blood. Sample subset: CD45RA+ positively selected. Receptor source: a young man in good health.

The V gene is TRBV5-1, the J gene TRBJ1-5; D remains ambiguous. The CDR3 runs 16 residues. Germline-derived CDR1 and CDR2 are SGHRS and YFSETQ. The V end lost 4 bases, the J end lost 1 base, and 15 bases lay between the germline ends. The CDR3 reads CASSPGNGRSNQPQHF. In DNA, the CDR3 is TGCGCCAGCAGCCCCGGAAACGGAAGGAGCAATCAGCCCCAGCATTTT. Full variable domain (outside the CDR3, taken from reference TRBV5-1 and TRBJ1-5): KAGVTQTPRYLIKTRGQQVTLSCSPISGHRSVSWYQQTPGQGLQFLFEYFSETQRNKGNFPGRFSGRQFSNSRSEMNVSTLELGDSALYLCASSPGNGRSNQPQHFGDGTRLSIL.

The rearrangement uses TRBV28 and TRBJ2-7, with D possibly TRBD1 on 5 matching bases. The CDR3 has 14 residues. Germline CDR1 MDHEN, CDR2 SYDVKM. V lost 2 bases, J lost 3 bases, and 11 bases lay in between. Here the CDR3 reads CASSLRAGHYEQYF. The CDR3 nucleotides read TGTGCCAGCAGTTTAAGGGCAGGGCACTACGAGCAGTACTTC.

As to this clone: This CDR3 is also generated by other DNA sequences in the sample. The chain uses TRBV5-1 and TRBJ1-6; D possibly corresponds to TRBD1 (5 bases). The CDR3 loop spans 15 amino acids. Germline V gives CDR1 SGHRS, CDR2 YFSETQ. V lost 5 bases and J lost 3, with 12 bases in between. This CDR3 reads CASSPRGDYNSPLHF. CDR3 bases: TGCGCCAGCAGTCCCAGAGGGGACTATAATTCACCCCTCCACTTT.

As to this clone: The same CDR3 also results from other DNA sequences found in this sample. The rearrangement uses TRBV6-6 and TRBJ1-5; D gene uncertain. The CDR3 consists of 15 residues. Germline V gene sequence: CDR1 MNHNY, CDR2 SVGAGI (reference sequence). Trimming took 2 bases from V and 0 from J, leaving 8 bases between them. The CDR3 is CASSYGRNSNQPQHF. The CDR3 DNA reads as TGTGCCAGCAGTTACGGCAGAAATAGCAATCAGCCCCAGCATTTT.

The chain carries TRBV12-5 and TRBJ2-3, with D unclear. The length of the CDR3 is 17 residues. Trimming cost V 0 bases and J 0 bases, with 13 bases left between them. Germline values: CDR1 LGHNT, CDR2 FRNRAP. The CDR3 reads CASGLVLQAGSTDTQYF. DNA of the CDR3: TGTGCTAGTGGTTTGGTACTCCAGGCAGGTAGCACAGATACGCAGTATTTT.

This chain links TRBV6-1 with TRBJ1-2, with D perhaps TRBD1 (5 bases). The ends were cut back, 4 bases at V and 1 base at J, with 13 bases in the middle. The CDR3 is 15 amino acids. Germline-derived CDR1 and CDR2 are MNHNS and SASEGT. CDR3 coding DNA: TGTGCCAGCAGTGTTTGGACAAATAGTAACTATGGCTACACCTTC. Protein product: CASSVWTNSNYGYTF.

About this clone itself: The sample has other DNA sequences that encode this CDR3 too. This rearrangement joins TRBV18 to TRBJ2-1; the match to TRBD2 covers 8 bases. CDR1 and CDR2 from the germline V gene are KGHSH and LQKENI. Losses at the gene ends were 0 bases for V and 2 bases for J; bases not matched to a gene: 0. The CDR3 extends over 15 amino acids. The CDR3 loop reads CASSPPSGTYNEQFF. The CDR3 nucleotides are TGTGCCAGCTCACCACCTAGCGGGACCTACAATGAGCAGTTCTTC.

The chain joins TRBV5-4 to TRBJ1-6, with 7 bases lining up with TRBD1. CDR1 is SGHNT, CDR2 YYREEE, per germline (reference sequence). This CDR3 contains 13 residues. Trimming removed 0 bases from V and 9 bases from J; junction bases left unmatched: 0. The CDR3 sequence: CASSLDRGSPLHF. As DNA, the CDR3 is TGTGCCAGCAGCTTGGACAGGGGTTCACCCCTCCACTTT.

The chain combines TRBV7-2 with TRBJ2-3; D uncertain. This CDR3 contains 16 residues. Germline assignment: CDR1 SGHTA and CDR2 FQGNSA. V was trimmed by 2 bases and J by 5 bases, leaving 17 bases between them. As DNA, the CDR3 is TGTGCCAGCAGCTTACAGGCAACTCCACTCGTAGATACGCAGTATTTT. It codes for CASSLQATPLVDTQYF.

V and J are TRBV5-1 and TRBJ2-5, with D perhaps matching TRBD2 (6 bases). V was clipped by 4 bases and J by 0 bases, with 16 bases between them. The CDR3 extends over 16 amino acids. Germline loops: CDR1 SGHRS, CDR2 YFSETQ. The CDR3 reads CASSPAVRGNQETQYF. The CDR3, as DNA: TGCGCCAGCAGCCCGGCGGTACGCGGGAACCAAGAGACCCAGTACTTC. Full variable domain (missing parts from reference TRBV5-1 and TRBJ2-5): KAGVTQTPRYLIKTRGQQVTLSCSPISGHRSVSWYQQTPGQGLQFLFEYFSETQRNKGNFPGRFSGRQFSNSRSEMNVSTLELGDSALYLCASSPAVRGNQETQYFGPGTRLLVL.

The V gene is TRBV5-4, the J gene TRBJ2-2, with D tentatively TRBD1 or TRBD2 (5 bases each). Germline-derived CDR1 and CDR2 are SGHNT and YYREEE (reference sequence). Trimming shortened V by 4 bases and J by 1 base, and 11 bases separated the two germline ends. The CDR3 is 15 residues long. The CDR3 nucleotides are TGTGCCAGCAGCGATACGGGACGGAACACCGGGGAGCTGTTTTTT. This encodes CASSDTGRNTGELFF.